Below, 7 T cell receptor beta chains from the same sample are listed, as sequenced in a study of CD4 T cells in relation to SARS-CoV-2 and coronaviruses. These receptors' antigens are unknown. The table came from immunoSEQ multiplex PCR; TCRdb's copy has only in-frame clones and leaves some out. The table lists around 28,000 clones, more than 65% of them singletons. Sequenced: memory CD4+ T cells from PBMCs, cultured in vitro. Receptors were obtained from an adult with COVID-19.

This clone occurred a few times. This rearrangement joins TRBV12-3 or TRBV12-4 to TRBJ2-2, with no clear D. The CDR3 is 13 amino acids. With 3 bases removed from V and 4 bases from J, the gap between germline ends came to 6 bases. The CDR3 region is CASSLYGTGELFF. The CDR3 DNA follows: TGTGCCAGCAGTTTGTATGGCACCGGGGAGCTGTTTTTT.

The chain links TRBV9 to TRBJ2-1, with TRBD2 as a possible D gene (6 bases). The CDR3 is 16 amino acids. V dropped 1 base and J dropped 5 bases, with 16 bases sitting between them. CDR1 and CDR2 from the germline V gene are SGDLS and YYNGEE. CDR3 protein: CASSVLGTAINNEQFF. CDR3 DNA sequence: TGTGCCAGCAGCGTATTGGGGACTGCAATCAACAATGAGCAGTTCTTC.

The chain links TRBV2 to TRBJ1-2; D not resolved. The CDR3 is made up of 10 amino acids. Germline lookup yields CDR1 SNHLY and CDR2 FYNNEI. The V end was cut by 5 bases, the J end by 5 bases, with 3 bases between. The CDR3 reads CASSTYGYTF. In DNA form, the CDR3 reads TGTGCCAGCAGTACTTATGGCTACACCTTC.

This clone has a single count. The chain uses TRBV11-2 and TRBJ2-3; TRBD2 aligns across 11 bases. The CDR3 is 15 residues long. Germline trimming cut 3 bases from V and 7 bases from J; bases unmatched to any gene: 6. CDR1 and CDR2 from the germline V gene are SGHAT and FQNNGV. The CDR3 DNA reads TGTGCCAGCAGCTTTTTGGCTAGCGGGAGGAATACGCAGTATTTT. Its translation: CASSFLASGRNTQYF. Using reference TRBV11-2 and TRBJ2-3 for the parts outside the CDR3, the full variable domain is EAGVAQSPRYKIIEKRQSVAFWCNPISGHATLYWYQQILGQGPKLLIQFQNNGVVDDSQLPKDRFSAERLKGVDSTLKIQPAKLEDSAVYLCASSFLASGRNTQYFGPGTRLTVL.

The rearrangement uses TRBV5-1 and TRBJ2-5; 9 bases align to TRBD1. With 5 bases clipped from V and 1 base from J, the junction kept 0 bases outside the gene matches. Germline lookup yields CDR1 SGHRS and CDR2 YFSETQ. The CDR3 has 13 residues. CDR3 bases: TGCGCCAGCAGGACAGGGGGCCAAGAGACCCAGTACTTC. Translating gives CASRTGGQETQYF. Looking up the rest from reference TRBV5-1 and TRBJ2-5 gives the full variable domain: KAGVTQTPRYLIKTRGQQVTLSCSPISGHRSVSWYQQTPGQGLQFLFEYFSETQRNKGNFPGRFSGRQFSNSRSEMNVSTLELGDSALYLCASRTGGQETQYFGPGTRLLVL.

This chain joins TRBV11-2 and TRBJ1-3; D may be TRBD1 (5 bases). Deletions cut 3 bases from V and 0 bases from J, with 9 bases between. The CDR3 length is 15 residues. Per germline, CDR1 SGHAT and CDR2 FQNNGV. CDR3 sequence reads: CASSLGGVSGNTIYF. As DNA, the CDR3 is TGTGCCAGCAGCTTGGGGGGTGTCTCTGGAAACACCATATATTTT.

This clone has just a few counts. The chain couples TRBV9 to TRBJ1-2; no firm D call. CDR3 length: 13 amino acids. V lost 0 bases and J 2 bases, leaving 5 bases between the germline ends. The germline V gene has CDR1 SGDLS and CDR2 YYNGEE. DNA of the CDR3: TGTGCCAGCAGCGTAGACAAGAACTATGGCTACACCTTC. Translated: CASSVDKNYGYTF.